The 24 T cell receptor beta chains reported below all come from one sample, sequenced in a study of cytomegalovirus exposure and HLA in healthy donors. Amplification used 60 Vbeta primers and 13 Jbeta primers. Only in-frame clones appear in the TCRdb table, and some are missing; sequencing was by immunoSEQ multiplex PCR. The profile shows about 180,000 clones, more than 60% of them singletons. The sequencing input was PBMCs. Receptor source: a woman aged 55-70 years in good health and CMV-seropositive.

This chain joins TRBV7-2 and TRBJ2-7; perhaps TRBD2 as D (5 bases). This CDR3 contains 13 residues. The V and J ends lost 1 base and 7 bases respectively, with 11 bases between them. CDR1 and CDR2 (germline): SGHTA, FQGNSA. The CDR3 here is CASSLELRAEQYF. The DNA of the CDR3 is TGTGCCAGCAGCTTAGAATTGAGGGCAGAGCAGTACTTC. The full variable domain, with the rest looked up from reference TRBV7-2 and TRBJ2-7, is GAGVSQSPSNKVTEKGKDVELRCDPISGHTALYWYRQSLGQGLEFLIYFQGNSAPDKSGLPSDRFSAERTGGSVSTLTIQRTQQEDSAVYLCASSLELRAEQYFGPGTRLTVT.

The genes are TRBV13 and TRBJ2-7, with D hard to call. This CDR3 has 15 amino acids. V was shortened by 1 base and J by 9 bases, with 19 bases between the two germline ends. Per the germline V gene, CDR1 is PRHDT and CDR2 is FYEKMQ (reference sequence). The CDR3 bases are TGTGCCAGCAGCTTAGAGTTGAGACTGGCAGATCGGCAGTACTTC. It yields the protein CASSLELRLADRQYF. Looking up the rest from reference TRBV13 and TRBJ2-7 gives the full variable domain: AAGVIQSPRHLIKEKRETATLKCYPIPRHDTVYWYQQGPGQDPQFLISFYEKMQSDKGSIPDRFSAQQFSDYHSELNMSSLELGDSALYFCASSLELRLADRQYFGPGTRLTVT.

The chain joins TRBV19 to TRBJ2-7, with a weak D call TRBD1 (6 bases). This CDR3 spans 14 amino acids. V lost 3 bases and J lost 3, with 12 bases in between. Germline V gene sequence: CDR1 LNHDA, CDR2 SQIVND (reference sequence). CDR3 protein: CASSITGLGYEQYF. In nucleotides, the CDR3 is TGTGCCAGTAGTATTACAGGGTTGGGCTACGAGCAGTACTTC. Variable domain in full (rest from reference TRBV19 and TRBJ2-7): DGGITQSPKYLFRKEGQNVTLSCEQNLNHDAMYWYRQDPGQGLRLIYYSQIVNDFQKGDIAEGYSVSREKKESFPLTVTSAQKNPTAFYLCASSITGLGYEQYFGPGTRLTVT.

This clone was counted between two and nine times. V and J are TRBV6-5 and TRBJ2-7; TRBD2 is a possible D gene (5 bases). V lost 0 bases to trimming and J lost 2 bases, with 11 bases between them. Germline V gene sequence: CDR1 MNHEY, CDR2 SVGAGI. This CDR3 is 15 amino acids long. The CDR3 region has the DNA TGTGCCAGCAGTTACTCTAGCAACGGGGCCTACGAGCAGTACTTC. Translated: CASSYSSNGAYEQYF.

The genes are TRBV6-1 and TRBJ1-5; no reliable D call. Germline V gene sequence: CDR1 MNHNS, CDR2 SASEGT. The CDR3 consists of 15 residues. V was clipped by 5 bases and J by 0 bases, with 11 bases between them. The CDR3: CASSPTRRSNQPQHF. The CDR3 nucleotides read TGTGCCAGCAGTCCGACACGTCGTAGCAATCAGCCCCAGCATTTT.

The V and J genes are TRBV30 and TRBJ2-3; 7 bases agree with TRBD2. Germline V gene lookup returns CDR1 GTSNPN and CDR2 SVGIG (reference sequence). The CDR3 extends over 13 amino acids. Trimming at V came to 8 bases and at J to 10 bases, leaving 15 bases not matched to a gene. CDR3 nucleotides: TGTGCCGGTTCAACTTCTAGCGGTAATCCGCAGTATTTT. Translating gives CAGSTSSGNPQYF.

The V call is TRBV9, the J call TRBJ2-3; D might be TRBD1 (5 bases). The CDR3 is 14 residues long. The V and J ends lost 0 bases and 6 bases respectively, with 11 bases between them. Germline loops: CDR1 SGDLS, CDR2 YYNGEE. In DNA form, the CDR3 reads TGTGCCAGCAGCGTAGGGGGCACGTGGGATACGCAGTATTTT. Protein product: CASSVGGTWDTQYF.

Regarding this clone: One end of the junction does not line up with germline, which may come from a read error. The gene calls are TRBV9 and TRBJ2-6, with D possibly TRBD2 on 6 matching bases. This CDR3 region has 15 residues. From germline, CDR1 is SGDLS and CDR2 YYNGEE. This CDR3 is CASSVEGTGANGLTF. The CDR3 nucleotides read TGTGCCAGCAGCGTAGAGGGGACTGGGGCCAACGGCCTGACTTTC.

As DNA, the CDR3 is TGCGCCAGCAGCTTGGACGGGATTAATGAAAAACTGTTTTTT. Protein: CASSLDGINEKLFF. The gene calls are TRBV5-1 and TRBJ1-4; D is ambiguous. Germline V CDR1 and CDR2: SGHRS, YFSETQ. The CDR3 totals 14 residues. V was cut by 0 bases and J by 4 bases, with 7 bases left in between.

This chain links TRBV30 with TRBJ2-3; TRBD2 aligns across 11 bases. CDR3 length: 15 residues. The germline CDR1 and CDR2 sequences are GTSNPN and SVGIG (reference sequence). The CDR3 DNA reads TGTGCAGGCGCTAGCGGGAGGCTTAGCACAGATACGCAGTATTTT. Amino acids: CAGASGRLSTDTQYF.

This chain connects TRBV9 to TRBJ2-7, with D perhaps matching TRBD1 (6 bases). Germline V gene sequence: CDR1 SGDLS, CDR2 YYNGEE. Trimming took off 0 bases at V and 2 bases at J, with 12 bases between the two ends. There are 15 residues in the CDR3. The CDR3 loop reads CASSVGGTPTYEQYF. CDR3 DNA sequence: TGTGCCAGCAGCGTAGGTGGGACACCAACCTACGAGCAGTACTTC.

CDR3 coding DNA: TGTGCCACCAGCAGAATAGGGACAGGCTACGAGCAGTACTTC. It codes for CATSRIGTGYEQYF. The rearrangement uses TRBV15 and TRBJ2-7; 8 nucleotides agree with TRBD1. The CDR3 is made up of 14 amino acids. CDR1 and CDR2 (germline): LNHNV, YYDKDF (reference sequence). V lost 2 bases and J lost 3; bases outside the gene matches: 3.

The chain has TRBV4-3 and TRBJ1-6; possibly TRBD1 for D (6 bases). This CDR3 has 16 residues. The germline V gene encodes CDR1 LGHNA and CDR2 YSLEER. Trimming took off 0 bases at V and 8 bases at J, with 14 bases between the two ends. This chain's CDR3 is CASSQEGGVLDSPLHF. The CDR3 DNA sequence: TGCGCCAGCAGCCAAGAAGGGGGGGTTTTGGATTCACCCCTCCACTTT.

V gene TRBV6-1 combines with J gene TRBJ1-2, with a weak D call TRBD1 (5 bases). The V end was cut by 2 bases, the J end by 8 bases, with 9 bases between. Germline CDR1 reads MNHNS; CDR2 reads SASEGT. CDR3 length: 12 amino acids. The CDR3 bases are TGTGCCAGCAGTGAAATGACAGTCGGCTACACCTTC. It codes for CASSEMTVGYTF.

This clone occurred once. V usage is TRBV7-9 and J usage is TRBJ1-5; D gene uncertain. Germline CDR1 and CDR2: SEHNR and FQNEAQ (reference sequence). V lost 1 base to trimming and J lost 0 bases, with 4 bases between them. This CDR3 region has 14 residues. This CDR3 reads CASSLDSSNQPQHF. Written as DNA, the CDR3 is TGTGCCAGCAGCTTAGACAGTAGCAATCAGCCCCAGCATTTT.

V usage is TRBV5-5 and J usage is TRBJ2-7; the match to TRBD2 covers 9 bases. CDR3 length: 14 residues. Germline V CDR1 and CDR2: SGHKS, YYEKEE (reference sequence). V dropped 4 bases and J dropped 2; count of bases not matched to a gene: 4. CDR3 DNA sequence: TGTGCCAGCAGCCCGACTAGCGGAACCTACGAGCAGTACTTC. It specifies CASSPTSGTYEQYF.

This chain uses TRBV28 with TRBJ1-5; maybe TRBD1 (6 bases). This CDR3 spans 17 amino acids. Trimming left V 3 bases short and J 2 bases short, with 17 bases between. In germline, CDR1 is MDHEN, CDR2 SYDVKM. CDR3 loop: CASSFSGQLGGNQPQHF. The CDR3 nucleotides are TGTGCCAGCAGTTTTAGTGGACAGCTGGGCGGCAATCAGCCCCAGCATTTT.

The chain recombines TRBV6-5 with TRBJ2-7; 7 bases map to TRBD1. The germline gives CDR1 MNHEY, CDR2 SVGAGI. This CDR3 has 15 residues. V lost 7 bases and J lost 0; bases outside the gene matches: 9. The CDR3 DNA reads TGTGCCAGCAACTTAAACCGGGACAGCTCCTACGAGCAGTACTTC. This codes for CASNLNRDSSYEQYF.

The gene calls are TRBV6-1 and TRBJ1-1, with 7 bases that match TRBD1. This CDR3 spans 13 amino acids. The germline CDR1 and CDR2 sequences are MNHNS and SASEGT. The V segment lost 3 bases and the J segment 9 bases; nucleotides outside the gene matches: 7. The CDR3 bases are TGTGCCAGCAGTGAGGGACAGCAAAGTCAAGCTTTCTTT. Translating gives CASSEGQQSQAFF.

This rearrangement joins TRBV2 to TRBJ1-4; D remains ambiguous. V shed 3 bases and J shed 5 bases, with 4 bases lying between them. Per the germline V gene, CDR1 is SNHLY and CDR2 is FYNNEI. The CDR3 is made up of 12 amino acids. CDR3 region: CASSDGNEKLFF. In nucleotides, the CDR3 is TGTGCCAGCAGTGACGGGAATGAAAAACTGTTTTTT.

This clone was seen a few times. Here the CDR3 reads CASSTTRGTYEQYF. In DNA form, the CDR3 reads TGCGCCAGCAGCACGACTAGGGGTACCTACGAGCAGTACTTC. V usage is TRBV5-1 and J usage is TRBJ2-7, with D possibly being TRBD2 (6 bases). Germline lookup yields CDR1 SGHRS and CDR2 YFSETQ. Trimming cost V 4 bases and J 2 bases, with 13 bases left between them. The CDR3 extends over 14 amino acids.

This clone was observed a few times. V usage is TRBV5-4 and J usage is TRBJ2-5; D might be TRBD2 (6 bases). V shed 4 bases and J shed 5 bases, with 18 bases lying between them. The CDR3 spans 15 residues. Germline values: CDR1 SGHNT, CDR2 YYREEE (reference sequence). Written as DNA, the CDR3 is TGTGCCAGCAGCCCTGGAGAGCGGGCAGCCGAGACCCAGTACTTC. Protein product: CASSPGERAAETQYF.

V and J are TRBV4-1 and TRBJ1-1; a weak D match, TRBD1 (6 bases). This CDR3 comprises 15 residues. The germline gives CDR1 MGHRA, CDR2 YSYEKL. V was cut by 4 bases and J by 2 bases, with 14 bases left in between. The CDR3 region has the DNA TGCGCCAGCAGCCCATTCCTCAGGGGTAACACTGAAGCTTTCTTT. It encodes CASSPFLRGNTEAFF.

The genes are TRBV7-9 and TRBJ2-7, with TRBD1 matching over 12 bases. V lost 2 bases, J lost 5 bases, and 7 bases stayed unmatched. The CDR3 covers 16 residues. Germline V CDR1 and CDR2: SEHNR, FQNEAQ (reference sequence). The CDR3: CASSLTGTGGPNEQYF. The DNA for the CDR3 is TGTGCCAGCAGCTTAACCGGGACAGGGGGCCCCAACGAGCAGTACTTC.